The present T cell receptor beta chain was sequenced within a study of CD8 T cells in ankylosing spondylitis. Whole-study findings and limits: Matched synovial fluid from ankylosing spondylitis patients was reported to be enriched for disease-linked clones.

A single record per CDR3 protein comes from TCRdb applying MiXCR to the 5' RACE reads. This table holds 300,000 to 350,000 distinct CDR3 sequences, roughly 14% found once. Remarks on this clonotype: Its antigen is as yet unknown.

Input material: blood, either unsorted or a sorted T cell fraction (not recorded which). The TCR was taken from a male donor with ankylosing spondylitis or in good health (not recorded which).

As DNA, the CDR3 is TGTGCCAGCAGTTTAGAAGGACCCGATGAAGCTTTCTTT. It specifies CASSLEGPDEAFF. The V and J genes are TRBV12-3 or TRBV12-4 and TRBJ1-1; D is unresolved. This CDR3 contains 13 residues. The ends were cut back, 1 base at V and 7 bases at J, with 10 bases in the middle.